This TCR beta chain was sequenced during a study of graft-versus-host responses after intestinal transplantation. Repertoires were generated with immunoSEQ multiplex PCR, while TCRdb's copy carries only in-frame clones and drops some. Of 55,000 to 80,000 clones detected, more than 90% appear once; the ten largest clones hold 1.7%. Regarding the study as a whole: Those patients showing graft-donor T cell macrochimerism displayed high graft-versus-host to host-versus-graft clonal ratios in allografts.

A note on this clone: Its antigen is not identified.

The V and J ends lost 5 bases and 5 bases respectively, with 15 bases between them. The CDR3 length is 14 residues. Germline assignment: CDR1 SGHVS and CDR2 FNYEAQ. This chain joins TRBV7-6 and TRBJ1-1; no clear D. The origin of this receptor is a human donor who was the organ donor for an intestinal transplant. Sequences were derived from unstimulated CD8+ T cells sorted from spleen or lymph node cells, sampled before transplant. CDR3 loop: CASSVDGGWTEAFF. The CDR3 nucleotides read TGTGCCAGCAGCGTTGACGGAGGTTGGACTGAAGCTTTCTTT.